This passage covers 28 T cell receptor beta chains from one sample sequenced in a study of PD-L1 blockade in urothelial cancer. Profiling relied on immunoSEQ multiplex PCR, and the TCRdb table lists in-frame clones only, not all of them. Of under 120,000 clones listed, approximately 85% are singletons. The starting material was PBMCs, obtained around atezolizumab (anti-PD-L1) treatment. The origin of the receptors is a middle-aged man with urothelial cancer.

The chain carries TRBV7-2 and TRBJ2-4; perhaps TRBD2 as D (6 bases). V lost 5 bases, J lost 0 bases, and 11 bases lay in between. Germline V gene data show CDR1 as SGHTA and CDR2 as FQGNSA. The CDR3 consists of 15 residues. The CDR3 bases are TGTGCCAGCAGCCCCGGGGGACCAGCCAAAAACATTCAGTACTTC. Its protein is CASSPGGPAKNIQYF.

The chain recombines TRBV27 with TRBJ2-5; TRBD1 agrees at 7 bases. The germline V gene encodes CDR1 MNHEY and CDR2 SMNVEV (reference sequence). The CDR3 consists of 14 residues. Trimming removed 6 bases from V and 1 base from J; junction bases left unmatched: 5. The CDR3 DNA is TGTGCCAGCAGATCACAGGGGCCCCAAGAGACCCAGTACTTC. Residues: CASRSQGPQETQYF.

This clone was observed a single time. The chain joins TRBV30 to TRBJ2-7; perhaps TRBD1 as D (6 bases). The V gene lost 1 base and the J gene lost 1 base, with 17 bases spanning the gap. Germline V gene data show CDR1 as GTSNPN and CDR2 as SVGIG (reference sequence). The CDR3 is made up of 16 amino acids. The CDR3 DNA follows: TGTGCCTGGAGTGGCAGGGGCGCCCTGTTATCCTACGAGCAGTACTTC. Its translation: CAWSGRGALLSYEQYF.

The count of this clone is one. The V call is TRBV5-4, the J call TRBJ2-7; the D gene is possibly TRBD1 (5 bases). The CDR3 sequence is 13 residues long. The V gene lost 0 bases and the J gene lost 3 bases, with 7 bases spanning the gap. The germline CDR1 and CDR2 sequences are SGHNT and YYREEE (reference sequence). In nucleotides, the CDR3 is TGTGCCAGCAGCTTGGCAGGGATCTACGAGCAGTACTTC. Its translation: CASSLAGIYEQYF. Together with reference TRBV5-4 and TRBJ2-7, the CDR3 gives the full variable domain: ETGVTQSPTHLIKTRGQQVTLRCSSQSGHNTVSWYQQALGQGPQFIFQYYREEENGRGNFPPRFSGLQFPNYSSELNVNALELDDSALYLCASSLAGIYEQYFGPGTRLTVT.

This clone was detected a few times. The J gene is TRBJ1-3, the V gene TRBV5-4; no clear D. Trimming removed 5 bases from V and 0 bases from J, with 6 bases in between. The CDR3 extends over 13 amino acids. Germline-derived CDR1 and CDR2 are SGHNT and YYREEE (reference sequence). In nucleotides, the CDR3 is TGTGCCAGCAGGATCAGCTCTGGAAACACCATATATTTT. It yields the protein CASRISSGNTIYF.

The chain employs TRBV28 and TRBJ2-5, with 8 positions matching TRBD1. The CDR3 has 16 amino acids. The germline gives CDR1 MDHEN, CDR2 SYDVKM. J gave up 0 bases and V 6 bases, and 9 bases lay outside the gene matches. CDR3 loop: CASRPTGGSDQETQYF. The CDR3 coding sequence is TGTGCCAGCAGGCCCACAGGGGGATCGGACCAAGAGACCCAGTACTTC.

The CDR3 DNA sequence: TGTGCCAGCCGAAGGGAGGCAGGGAACTATGAGCAGTTCTTC. Protein sequence: CASRREAGNYEQFF. V is TRBV6-1 and J is TRBJ2-1; D might be TRBD2 (6 bases). Germline V gives CDR1 MNHNS, CDR2 SASEGT. Deletions cut 8 bases from V and 8 bases from J, with 19 bases between. This CDR3 is 14 amino acids long.

The gene calls are TRBV10-3 and TRBJ2-4; tentatively, D is TRBD2 (6 bases). Trimming shortened V by 3 bases and J by 6 bases, and 18 bases separated the two germline ends. Per germline, CDR1 ENHRY and CDR2 SYGVKD. The CDR3 runs 16 residues. The CDR3 nucleotides read TGTGCCATCAGTGAAACAAGTGGGCTAGCGACAAACATTCAGTACTTC. Encoded protein: CAISETSGLATNIQYF.

This rearrangement joins TRBV13 to TRBJ2-1, with TRBD2 matching 8 bases. The germline V gene has CDR1 PRHDT and CDR2 FYEKMQ (reference sequence). CDR3 size: 16 residues. J was trimmed by 4 bases and V by 5 bases; bases with no gene match: 10. Here the CDR3 reads CASSDQGLGLYNEQFF. The CDR3 region has the DNA TGTGCCAGCAGCGACCAGGGACTAGGATTATACAATGAGCAGTTCTTC.

The CDR3 DNA is TGTGCCTGCCATAGGGGTCGAAAGACCCAGTACTTC. Amino acid sequence: CACHRGRKTQYF. The chain recombines TRBV28 with TRBJ2-5; tentative D call: TRBD1 (5 bases). In germline, CDR1 is MDHEN, CDR2 SYDVKM. V was pared by 11 bases and J by 6 bases, with 16 bases between. CDR3 length equals 12 residues.

The chain combines TRBV30 with TRBJ2-1; D not certain. Trimming left V 5 bases short and J 4 bases short, with 9 bases between. Germline values: CDR1 GTSNPN, CDR2 SVGIG (reference sequence). CDR3 length equals 12 residues. The CDR3 loop reads CAWGRWYNEQFF. The CDR3 DNA sequence: TGTGCCTGGGGTAGATGGTACAATGAGCAGTTCTTC.

This chain links TRBV6-6 with TRBJ1-5; D not resolved. V shed 5 bases and J shed 1 base, with 9 bases lying between them. The V gene's germline CDR1 is MNHNY and CDR2 SVGAGI (reference sequence). CDR3 size: 14 residues. DNA of the CDR3: TGTGCCAGCAGTGCCCGCGAGAGCAATCAGCCCCAGCATTTT. Translating it yields CASSARESNQPQHF.

The V call is TRBV10-3, the J call TRBJ1-5, with D perhaps TRBD1 (5 bases). Germline CDR1 is ENHRY and CDR2 is SYGVKD. This CDR3 region has 12 residues. V lost 0 bases to trimming and J lost 11 bases, with 8 bases between them. CDR3 sequence: CAISESGGAQHF. Written as DNA, the CDR3 is TGTGCCATCAGTGAGTCTGGAGGGGCCCAGCATTTT.

The V and J genes are TRBV2 and TRBJ2-3, with unresolved D. This CDR3 contains 14 residues. Germline values: CDR1 SNHLY, CDR2 FYNNEI. Trimming left V 5 bases short and J 2 bases short, with 11 bases between. CDR3: CASSSGSNTDTQYF. The CDR3 DNA sequence: TGTGCCAGCAGTTCAGGATCGAACACAGATACGCAGTATTTT. Drawing the rest from reference TRBV2 and TRBJ2-3, the complete variable domain is EPEVTQTPSHQVTQMGQEVILRCVPISNHLYFYWYRQILGQKVEFLVSFYNNEISEKSEIFDDQFSVERPDGSNFTLKIRSTKLEDSAMYFCASSSGSNTDTQYFGPGTRLTVL.

The V call is TRBV20-1, the J call TRBJ2-7; D might be TRBD1 (6 bases). Trimming stripped 7 bases from V and 7 bases from J, with 14 bases between. Germline CDR1 and CDR2: DFQATT and SNEGSKA (reference sequence). CDR3 length: 11 amino acids. The CDR3 region has the DNA TGCAGTGTCGGGGCGCAGGGGGAGCAGTACTTC. Amino acid sequence: CSVGAQGEQYF.

CDR3 bases: TGTGCCAGCAGTTTAGGGCAGGGGCACACTGAAGCTTTCTTT. Its protein is CASSLGQGHTEAFF. The chain carries TRBV28 and TRBJ1-1, with D possibly TRBD1 on 6 matching bases. The germline V gene has CDR1 MDHEN and CDR2 SYDVKM. CDR3 size: 14 residues. The V end lost 2 bases, the J end lost 3 bases, and 10 bases lay between the germline ends. The whole variable domain, filled in from reference TRBV28 and TRBJ1-1, reads DVKVTQSSRYLVKRTGEKVFLECVQDMDHENMFWYRQDPGLGLRLIYFSYDVKMKEKGDIPEGYSVSREKKERFSLILESASTNQTSMYLCASSLGQGHTEAFFGQGTRLTVV.

The genes are TRBV5-1 and TRBJ2-3; D might be TRBD2 (6 bases). V shed 4 bases and J shed 4 bases, with 13 bases lying between them. Germline V gene data show CDR1 as SGHRS and CDR2 as YFSETQ. CDR3 length: 14 amino acids. This CDR3 is CASSKAREPDTQYF. DNA of the CDR3: TGCGCCAGCAGCAAAGCCCGGGAGCCAGATACGCAGTATTTT.

V and J are TRBV19 and TRBJ2-1, with 10 bases matching TRBD1. V was pared by 8 bases and J by 4 bases, with 2 bases of the junction left unmatched. The CDR3 has 13 amino acids. Germline CDR1 is LNHDA and CDR2 is SQIVND (reference sequence). The CDR3 bases are TGTGCCAGTTGGGACAGGGGATACAATGAGCAGTTCTTC. It specifies CASWDRGYNEQFF.

This chain connects TRBV28 to TRBJ2-7; TRBD1 aligns across 7 bases. Germline trimming cut 5 bases from V and 6 bases from J; bases unmatched to any gene: 7. Germline V gene lookup returns CDR1 MDHEN and CDR2 SYDVKM. This CDR3 is built from 13 residues. CDR3: CASSIQGFGEQYF. As DNA, the CDR3 is TGTGCCAGCAGTATACAGGGGTTCGGCGAGCAGTACTTC.

This chain uses TRBV7-3 with TRBJ2-1; 9 bases fit TRBD2. The V segment lost 6 bases and the J segment 4 bases; nucleotides outside the gene matches: 7. This CDR3 region has 15 residues. Germline CDR1 reads SGHTA; CDR2 reads FQGTGA. The CDR3 nucleotides read TGTGCCAGCAGAGCCGGGACTAGCTCATACAATGAGCAGTTCTTC. It translates to CASRAGTSSYNEQFF.

The chain uses TRBV4-1 and TRBJ2-7; D gene unclear. Trimming pared 1 base from V and 3 bases from J, leaving 4 bases between. CDR3 size: 12 residues. The germline V gene has CDR1 MGHRA and CDR2 YSYEKL. CDR3 nucleotide sequence: TGCGCCAGCAGCCAAGGCAGCTACGAGCAGTACTTC. Protein: CASSQGSYEQYF.

V gene TRBV6-1 combines with J gene TRBJ1-5; possible D gene TRBD1, 6 bases. The CDR3 is 14 amino acids. CDR1 and CDR2 (germline): MNHNS, SASEGT. V was trimmed by 2 bases and J by 8 bases, leaving 13 bases between them. The CDR3 DNA reads TGTGCCAGCAGTGAATCAGGGGACCAGAAGCCCCAGCATTTT. Translated: CASSESGDQKPQHF.

The CDR3 loop reads CASSSLPGGGYLEQFF. The CDR3 DNA reads as TGTGCCAGCAGCTCACTACCGGGGGGAGGGTACCTTGAGCAGTTCTTC. The chain has TRBV7-9 and TRBJ2-1; 7 bases fit TRBD2. The CDR3 is 16 residues long. V shed 4 bases and J 9 bases; nucleotides not matched to a gene: 15. CDR1 and CDR2 (germline): SEHNR, FQNEAQ (reference sequence).

The chain uses TRBV5-4 and TRBJ1-1; 7 positions match TRBD1. CDR1 and CDR2 from the germline V gene are SGHNT and YYREEE (reference sequence). The trim removed 3 bases at V and 7 bases at J, leaving 3 bases unmatched. This CDR3 contains 12 residues. The CDR3 bases are TGTGCCAGCAGCTGGGGACAGAGTGAAGCTTTCTTT. Translating gives CASSWGQSEAFF.

The V gene is TRBV5-1, the J gene TRBJ1-3, with 9 bases that match TRBD1. This CDR3 has 16 residues. Per germline, CDR1 SGHRS and CDR2 YFSETQ. The ends lost 5 bases at V and 3 bases at J; junction bases unmatched: 9. The CDR3 sequence is CASRTTPGQGGNTIYF. In DNA, the CDR3 is TGCGCCAGCAGAACAACACCGGGACAGGGTGGAAACACCATATATTTT.

This clone appeared a single time. The V call is TRBV7-6, the J call TRBJ2-7; D ambiguous. CDR1 is SGHVS and CDR2 is FNYEAQ in the germline V gene. Trimming took 1 base from V and 2 from J, leaving 9 bases between them. This CDR3 is built from 14 residues. The CDR3 DNA sequence: TGTGCCAGCAGCTTAGTGTTTGGAGCCTACGAGCAGTACTTC. Translating gives CASSLVFGAYEQYF.

V is TRBV6-5 and J is TRBJ2-7; 10 bases are a match to TRBD2. Germline CDR1 reads MNHEY; CDR2 reads SVGAGI. V shed 7 bases, J shed 2 bases, and the junction held 5 bases outside the gene matches. The CDR3 is made up of 14 amino acids. Here the CDR3 reads CASTLAGGTYEQYF. In DNA form, the CDR3 reads TGTGCCAGCACTTTAGCGGGAGGCACCTACGAGCAGTACTTC.

The chain links TRBV9 to TRBJ2-3, with 11 positions matching TRBD2. In germline, CDR1 is SGDLS, CDR2 YYNGEE. The CDR3 runs to 15 residues. V trimming: 2 bases; J trimming: 4 bases; junction bases outside the gene matches: 3. This chain's CDR3 is CASSVTSGAPDTQYF. The DNA for the CDR3 is TGTGCCAGCAGCGTGACTAGCGGGGCGCCAGATACGCAGTATTTT.